This section outlines one T cell receptor (beta chain) sequence together with its context. Its target antigen remains unknown. The input lacks base qualities; no much larger clone sits a single base away. The cohort consisted of approximately 690 healthy bone marrow donors. At the time of sampling, every cohort member was nominally healthy, though immune exposures that went unrecorded were likely present. The donor tested CMV seronegative and was one of the 352 seronegative cohort members. Every donor gave a peripheral blood sample, and the peripheral blood mononuclear cells from that sample were used for TCR beta sequencing. Genomic DNA was extracted from the blood cell samples with the Qiagen DNeasy Blood Extraction Kit. From cysteine to phenylalanine, the CDR3 is 15 amino acids long. Just CDR3 DNA is preserved here, 45 bases in frame from base 1. From the germline V gene, CDR1 is MNHNS and CDR2 is SASEGT. The germline V end is reduced by 3 bases and the J end by 5 bases; junction bases left unmatched: 6.

Receptors were amplified or captured by the immunoSEQ multiplex PCR assay. The multiplex PCR relied on a mix of 60 forward primers for TCR Vbeta segments and 13 reverse primers for TCR Jbeta segments. Amplification of the CDR3 region of rearranged TCR beta genes was performed with a multiplex PCR assay on genomic DNA. On the Illumina HiSeq System, the amplified TCR beta libraries were sequenced as 87-base-pair reads. The source study handled its data this way. Across the 666 repertoires, a later analysis counted some 81 million unique TCR beta chains, about 10 million of which were shared by at least two donors. Raw reads were error-corrected and collapsed into unique sequences with a nearest-neighbor algorithm that merged closely related sequences to remove PCR and sequencing errors. To assign V, D and J gene segments, CDR3 sequences were aligned to IMGT reference sequences. For a sequence to be retained, a match of at least six nucleotides to both a V gene segment and a J gene segment was required. A rearrangement was called productive if the CDR3 had no stop codons and remained in frame with V and J, and every other rearrangement was called non-productive. Following IMGT convention, CDR3 was defined as the stretch from the second conserved V-encoded cysteine up to the conserved J-encoded phenylalanine. Sequences without an unambiguous match to a single V gene segment were excluded from the earlier analysis of about 630 of the donors. An earlier analysis of several hundred of the donors classified V segments as functional when productive rearrangements were above 56.7% and as segregating when the standard deviation between donors was above 5%. To diagnose cytomegalovirus status from the catalog of TCR beta chain sequences, a statistical classification framework was built. V and J gene assignment, in a later analysis, came from comparing TCR nucleotide sequences with IMGT/GENE-DB human TR gene sequences. Using the TCRdist pipeline, a later analysis assigned CDR3 sequences along with most-parsimonious VDJ recombination scenarios. In a later analysis, each TCR beta chain was defined by its CDR3 amino acid sequence together with its V-gene family, and reads lacking a unique V-gene family were excluded. A later analysis removed 592 highly shared, low-generation-probability nucleotide sequences to deal with suspected cross-contamination and a sequencing artifact. In a later analysis, a clonal expansion index was calculated for each public chain from normalized within-repertoire ranks of inferred template counts. Generation probabilities in a later analysis came from a VDJ recombination model fitted to out-of-frame rearrangements, and those results were checked against IGoR. Hypergeometric tests were used in a later analysis to score TCR-TCR, TCR-HLA and TCR-CMV co-occurrence, with a repertoire-size bias correction applied to the TCR pairs. A later analysis estimated false discovery rates by permuting HLA or CMV assignments 20 times. A later analysis grouped co-occurring TCRs with DBSCAN, adding TCRdist sequence similarity when clustering within HLA-allele-positive subsets. Repertoires with fewer than 30,000 or more than 120,000 public chains, plus five repertoires with anomalous nucleotide sharing, were excluded from co-occurrence clustering. Imported from immuneACCESS, the table was reduced by TCRdb to in-frame sequences with V and J called. These copies leave out some clones; in studies compared against another copy, an unresolved V gene accounts for under half, and the cause of the remainder is not known. That table supplies the V and J calls and clone size; D and trimming were determined from the DNA. Recorded for this sample are 95,000 to 100,000 clones; 77% of them occurred a single time. The top ten clones comprise 7.7% of the sample.

This entry comes from a study of cytomegalovirus exposure and HLA in healthy donors listed by TCRdb under 2017. Context from the whole study: According to an earlier analysis of a few hundred of the donors, 150 million to 200 million T cells yielded 90 million to 140 million unique TCR beta sequences and more than 250 Gb of sequence data. An early release covering just under 650 HLA-typed donors comprised roughly 300 gigabases of sequencing data and roughly 85 million unique TCR sequences. The genetic ancestry cluster associated with self-reported Caucasian donors included about 81% of the approximately 430 genotyped donors. The study aimed to test whether signatures of past pathogen exposure could be identified by cataloging public T cell receptors. The T cell repertoires of 666 subjects were profiled by immunosequencing and related to cytomegalovirus serostatus. A separate validation cohort of about 110 different subjects was used in addition to the roughly 720-subject first cohort. High-throughput TCR immunosequencing, statistical association of individual TCRs with disease status, and machine learning were combined to predict cytomegalovirus infection status. A later analysis re-examined previously published TCR beta repertoires from 610 or so donors and added high-resolution HLA genotyping to investigate patterns of TCR occurrence. Rather than drawing on any new phenotypic data, the later analysis identified candidate immune exposures from TCR beta sequences and the way those sequences occurred across donors. An earlier analysis of approximately 500 of the donors applied high-throughput TCR beta sequencing to assess whether each TCR beta V gene segment acted as functional or pseudogenic. Donor age, sex, ethnicity and CMV serostatus were compiled alongside the repertoire data. A later genetic analysis took genome-wide SNP genotypes for about 55% of the roughly 700 donors and used that subset as a discovery cohort. Every discovery cohort repertoire had been produced on one sequencing platform. Class I and class II HLA loci were covered by the typing at four-digit resolution. Typing coverage differed by locus: A, B, C, DRB1 and DQB1 were typed in about 620-640 donors, DQA1 in 522, DPA1 in 606, and DPB1 in just under 480. About 5 DR-DQ haplotypes were handled as single units for association and clustering, since linkage in the cohort was strong. Across approximately 420 genotyped donors of the cohort, an average of approximately 240,000 unique TCR beta nucleotide sequences per donor were sequenced, and approximately 19% of those sequences were non-productive.

Study-level results and caveats: The authors suggested that the approach could potentially be extended to other disease states and immunological phenotypes. Linkage disequilibrium might explain the correlated functional status among segregating V segments, but an unknown experimental factor could not be excluded. While some public TCRs were present in many individuals, most TCR sequences turned up only very rarely across donors. Strong co-occurrence of HLA alleles, especially DR and DQ, made assigning TCR associations to individual alleles difficult. Broadly in line with IMGT annotations, most TCR beta V segments showed up in productive rearrangements about 87% or about 30% of the time in an earlier analysis of several hundred of the donors. Because counts were too low, about 15 rarely observed V segments, including chromosome 9 orphons, were left out of the earlier analysis of 587 of the donors. The sequencing pipeline was judged likely to have produced a cluster of highly shared sequence variants as a technical artifact. A later analysis found that most CMV-associated TCR beta chains appeared HLA-restricted, with HLA associations seemingly driven largely by CMV exposure. In the study, 164 TCR beta chains were listed as associated with cytomegalovirus. In a later genetic analysis, a missense DCLRE1C variant was associated with V-gene and J-gene trimming of TCR beta chains, and the association was replicated in an independent cohort. Sequencing depth was assumed to be roughly uniform across donors in the presence/absence analyses, though that assumption may not hold. In this cohort, only TCR beta chains were sequenced, and detectable features were limited by the absence of alpha or paired-chain data. A later analysis found that TCR association rates varied across HLA loci, with DRB1 alleles showing the most associated TCRs and HLA-C alleles the fewest. Because HLA typing was missing for some donors at each locus, association tests included only the typed subset. CMV serostatus was the only immune exposure information available for the cohort. The 87-base-pair reads could not distinguish some IMGT-functional V segments, including TRBV6-2 and TRBV6-3, so those segments were excluded. A later analysis associated approximately 17,000 TCR beta sequences with specific HLA alleles at a false discovery rate of 0.05. A further reported finding was that TCR beta sequences accurately predicted the HLA-A and HLA-B alleles for most subjects in the first cohort. In vitro tests confirmed that three of the cytomegalovirus-associated TCR beta chains recognize cytomegalovirus antigens. In a later analysis, HLA-associated TCR beta chains were found to be more clonally expanded and to have lower generation probabilities than equally common non-associated chains. In both the original and validation cohorts, the classifier was reported to diagnose cytomegalovirus status with high specificity and sensitivity. Several of the top co-occurrence clusters appeared to be linked to parvovirus B19, influenza, CMV and Epstein-Barr virus, according to a later analysis. A later genetic analysis reported fewer N-insertions in productive TCRs among donors in an Asian-associated ancestry cluster than the roughly 700-donor mean.

This TCR was recovered from a female donor in good health and CMV-seronegative. The material sequenced was PBMCs. The chain is encoded by TRBV6-1 joined to TRBJ1-2; 10 bases in the middle match TRBD1. The nucleotides are TGTGCCAGCAGTGACGGACAGGGGGTTAGTTATGGCTACACCTTC. Its protein is CASSDGQGVSYGYTF.